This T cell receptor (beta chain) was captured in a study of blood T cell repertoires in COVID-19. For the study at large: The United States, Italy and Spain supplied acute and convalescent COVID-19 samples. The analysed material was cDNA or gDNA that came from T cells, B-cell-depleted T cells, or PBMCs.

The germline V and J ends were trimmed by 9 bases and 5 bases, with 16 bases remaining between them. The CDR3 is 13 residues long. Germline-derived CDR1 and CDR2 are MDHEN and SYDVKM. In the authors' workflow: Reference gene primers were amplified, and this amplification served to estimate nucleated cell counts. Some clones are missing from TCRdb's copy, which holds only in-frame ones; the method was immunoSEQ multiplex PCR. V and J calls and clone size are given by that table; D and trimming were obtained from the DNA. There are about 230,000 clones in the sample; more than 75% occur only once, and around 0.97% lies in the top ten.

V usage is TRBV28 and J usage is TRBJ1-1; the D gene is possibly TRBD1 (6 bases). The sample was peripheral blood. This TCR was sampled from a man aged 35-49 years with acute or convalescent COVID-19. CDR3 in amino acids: CASLWGQRTEAFF. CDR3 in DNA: TGTGCCAGTTTATGGGGGCAAAGGACTGAAGCTTTCTTT.